This TCR beta chain originates from a study of blood T cell repertoires in COVID-19. At the level of the study: The samples span acute and convalescent COVID-19 from the United States, Italy and Spain.

Data came from immunoSEQ multiplex PCR; TCRdb stores just in-frame clones and leaves some out. The sample lists about 66,000 clones, 86% occurring once. The CDR3 spans 11 residues. Trimming pared 3 bases from V and 10 bases from J, leaving 11 bases between. CDR1 is GTSNPN and CDR2 is SVGIG in the germline V gene (reference sequence). The sequenced sample consisted of peripheral blood. V usage is TRBV30 and J usage is TRBJ2-3; no firm D call. The clonotype was recovered from a man aged 45-65 years with active COVID-19. DNA of the CDR3: TGTGCCTGGAGATCTCTTGTTTCGCAGTATTTT. This translates into CAWRSLVSQYF.